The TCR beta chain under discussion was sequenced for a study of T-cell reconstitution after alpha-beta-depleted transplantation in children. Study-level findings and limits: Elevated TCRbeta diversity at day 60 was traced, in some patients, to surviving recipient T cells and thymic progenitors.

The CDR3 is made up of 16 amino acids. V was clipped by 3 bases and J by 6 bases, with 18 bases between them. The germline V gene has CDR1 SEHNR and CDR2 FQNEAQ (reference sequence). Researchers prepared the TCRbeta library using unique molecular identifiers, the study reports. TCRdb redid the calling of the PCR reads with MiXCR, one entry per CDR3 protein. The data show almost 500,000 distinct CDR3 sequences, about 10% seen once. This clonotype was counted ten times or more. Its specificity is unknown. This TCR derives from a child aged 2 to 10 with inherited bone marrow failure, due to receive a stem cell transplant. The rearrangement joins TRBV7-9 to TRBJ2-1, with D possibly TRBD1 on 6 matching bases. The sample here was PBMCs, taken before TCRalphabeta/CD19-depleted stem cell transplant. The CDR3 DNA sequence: TGTGCCAGCAGCTTCCTCCCAGGGGAATATGGCAATGAGCAGTTCTTC. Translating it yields CASSFLPGEYGNEQFF.